This TCR beta chain was recovered during a study of OX40 agonist ivuxolimab in advanced cancers. Turning to the overall study: Ivuxolimab was a fully human IgG2 agonistic monoclonal antibody targeting the costimulatory receptor OX40 (CD134). Intravenous ivuxolimab was administered to patients every 2 weeks at six dose levels: 0.01, 0.1, 0.3, 1.5, 3 and 10 mg/kg. Among the approximately 54 dose-escalation patients, some 19 had hepatocellular carcinoma, approximately 15 melanoma, 9 renal cell carcinoma and 9 head and neck cancer. In the dose-escalation cohort, 82.7% of patients were male, and the mean age was approximately 60 years, with a range of roughly 23 to 85. Prior anti-PD-1, anti-PD-L1 or anti-CTLA-4 therapy was permitted, and about 40% of dose-escalation patients had received checkpoint inhibitors. Partial responses occurred in three dose-escalation patients: two with cutaneous melanoma and one with hepatocellular carcinoma. Peripheral TCRbeta sequencing aimed to test whether ivuxolimab altered TCR sequence diversity and caused clonal T-cell expansion. The paper covers the monotherapy dose-escalation part of the phase I ivuxolimab trial, which included N of about 51 patients.

Measured from the cysteine to the phenylalanine, the CDR3 is 18 residues long. The retained sequence is limited to the CDR3, 54 bases, with the frame set at the first base. The germline V gene specifies LGHNA as CDR1 and YSLEER as CDR2. V is trimmed back by 5 bases and J by 6 bases, and the junction contains 13 bases that no gene match accounts for. The trial excluded patients who had a history of autoimmune disease or were on systemic immunosuppression. Peripheral blood for TCR sequencing was drawn from every dose cohort at baseline, at cycle 4 day 1 and at cycle 7 day 1. The samples were taken from a phase I, first-in-human, multicenter, open-label dose-escalation trial of ivuxolimab. The trial enrolled adults with locally advanced or metastatic head and neck squamous cell, hepatocellular, melanoma or renal cell carcinoma. Before TCR sequencing, CD4+ and CD8+ T cells were separately sorted from peripheral blood.

In the case of this clone: Its antigen remains undetermined. No quality values exist for individual bases; no much larger clone is one base distant.

What the research found in general, with its limitations: Antigen specificity was not determined for the clonally expanded peripheral T cells. At doses of 0.1 to 3.0 mg/kg, clonal expansion of both CD4+ and CD8+ blood T cells was observed from baseline to week 6. Low levels of normalized T-cell clonal expansion were also seen in some patients who did not respond. After ivuxolimab, more expanded clones were found on average in CD8+ T cells than in CD4+ T cells. Partial responders in the 0.1-3.0 mg/kg groups had among the lowest normalized peripheral clonal expansion, especially among CD8+ T cells.

To sequence the TCRbeta CDR3 region, genomic DNA was isolated from the sorted cells. TCRbeta CDR3 regions were sequenced using the immunoSEQ Assay. This immuneACCESS table, as held by TCRdb, lists in-frame sequences with V and J called but not all clones. Of the missing ones, under half trace to an unresolved V gene in checked studies; the others have no known cause. Here the sample has more than 70,000 clones; approximately 84% occur a single time. Jointly, the top ten make up around 5% of the sample. This sequence originates from an adult with an advanced solid tumor such as melanoma, head and neck, liver or kidney cancer. Material: CD4+ or CD8+ T cells sorted from blood, obtained in a trial of the OX40 agonist ivuxolimab. The V and J segments used are TRBV4-3 and TRBJ2-3, with TRBD2 identical over 14 junction bases. CDR3 region: CASSDTPRGLAGGDTQYF. Here is the DNA: TGCGCCAGCAGCGACACCCCGAGAGGACTAGCGGGAGGCGATACGCAGTATTTT.